The source of this TCR beta chain is a study of lymphopenia after photon versus proton radiotherapy. The study's findings and limits: Survival link was tested only in deceased patients; proton benefit remains a possibility. A bigger post-nadir fall in TCR diversity correlated inversely with survival time in deceased patients.

To note about this clone: Its antigen is unknown.

Assay: immunoSEQ multiplex PCR; the TCRdb copy retains only in-frame clones and omits some. The sample lists some 15,000 clones; 84% were seen once. Germline CDR1 is MNHNS and CDR2 is SASEGT. With 4 bases clipped from V and 2 bases from J, the junction kept 9 bases outside the gene matches. CDR3 length equals 16 residues. The chain has TRBV6-1 and TRBJ2-7; TRBD1 matches at 9 bases. This receptor was taken from a man in his sixties or seventies with pancreatic cancer. Sequences were derived from peripheral blood, sampled from a patient treated with proton-based radiotherapy. Here the CDR3 DNA reads TGTGCCAGCAGTGTCCGGGGGACAGGGCCAGCCTACGAGCAGTACTTC. Its translation is CASSVRGTGPAYEQYF.